The 15 T cell receptor beta chains reported below all come from one sample, sequenced in a study of shared clonotypes between healthy human individuals. Here immunoSEQ multiplex PCR was the method, and the copy in TCRdb shows in-frame clones only, minus some. The data show under 2,500,000 clones, with approximately 95% seen just once and approximately 0.13% held by the top ten. Sequenced: naive CD4+ T cells sorted from blood. The subset was: CD45RA+ positively selected. These receptors were obtained from a man younger than 35 in good health.

CDR3 residues: CSGGRARGYGYTF. CDR3 nucleotides: TGCAGCGGAGGACGGGCCCGTGGCTATGGCTACACCTTC. The V and J genes are TRBV29-1 and TRBJ1-2; D is uncertain. The germline gives CDR1 SQVTM, CDR2 ANQGSEA. The V and J ends lost 7 bases and 4 bases respectively, with 16 bases between them. The CDR3 runs to 13 residues.

This clone appeared once. This chain joins TRBV4-3 and TRBJ1-2; no reliable D call. Germline lookup yields CDR1 LGHNA and CDR2 YSLEER. The CDR3 runs to 15 residues. Trimming cost V 0 bases and J 5 bases, with 13 bases left between them. The CDR3 DNA follows: TGCGCCAGCAGCCAAGAGGCAAACCAGATATATGGCTACACCTTC. Translation: CASSQEANQIYGYTF.

The chain combines TRBV2 with TRBJ2-1; D is ambiguous. The CDR3 covers 11 residues. Germline loops: CDR1 SNHLY, CDR2 FYNNEI. Between the trimmed V and J ends, which lost 7 bases and 6 bases, there was a span of 7 bases. DNA of the CDR3: TGTGCCAGCACCGTATCCAATGAGCAGTTCTTC. Its translation: CASTVSNEQFF.

The rearrangement joins TRBV28 to TRBJ2-7; 12 nucleotides match TRBD1. Losses at the gene ends were 5 bases for V and 6 bases for J; bases not matched to a gene: 14. Germline V CDR1 and CDR2: MDHEN, SYDVKM. This CDR3 spans 17 amino acids. This CDR3 reads CASSTGPGQGAGGEQYF. CDR3 coding DNA: TGTGCCAGCAGTACAGGACCGGGACAGGGGGCCGGGGGCGAGCAGTACTTC.

The chain couples TRBV5-1 to TRBJ2-7; TRBD2 aligns across 16 bases. The J segment lost 0 bases and the V segment lost 4 bases, leaving 10 bases of the junction unmatched. The CDR3 totals 19 residues. The germline V gene encodes CDR1 SGHRS and CDR2 YFSETQ. This CDR3 is CASSPVPGLAGGSSYEQYF. In nucleotides, the CDR3 is TGCGCCAGCAGCCCCGTCCCGGGACTAGCGGGGGGGAGCTCCTACGAGCAGTACTTC. Full variable domain (rest looked up from reference TRBV5-1 and TRBJ2-7): KAGVTQTPRYLIKTRGQQVTLSCSPISGHRSVSWYQQTPGQGLQFLFEYFSETQRNKGNFPGRFSGRQFSNSRSEMNVSTLELGDSALYLCASSPVPGLAGGSSYEQYFGPGTRLTVT.

Remarks on this clone: At one end, the junction sequence differs from germline, possibly due to a read error. The chain combines TRBV10-3 with TRBJ2-7; D remains ambiguous. Germline lookup yields CDR1 ENHRY and CDR2 SYGVKD. The CDR3 covers 12 residues. CDR3 amino acids: CAIRPDQSPSLF. CDR3 in DNA: TGTGCCATCAGGCCGGACCAGAGTCCCTCCCTCTTC.

This rearrangement joins TRBV30 to TRBJ2-5; the D gene is possibly TRBD1 (5 bases). CDR1 is GTSNPN, CDR2 SVGIG, per germline (reference sequence). The V and J ends lost 2 bases and 6 bases respectively, with 19 bases between them. The CDR3 is made up of 15 amino acids. The CDR3 nucleotides are TGTGCCTGGAGTCTCCAGGGCGCGGCCCCGAAGACCCAGTACTTC. The encoded protein is CAWSLQGAAPKTQYF.

The J gene is TRBJ1-6, the V gene TRBV30, with a tentative D call TRBD1 (5 bases). CDR3 length: 13 amino acids. Trimming took 7 bases from V and 4 from J, leaving 11 bases between them. Germline CDR1 is GTSNPN and CDR2 is SVGIG (reference sequence). CDR3 sequence reads: CASMTAYNSPLHF. The CDR3 nucleotides read TGTGCCTCGATGACAGCTTATAATTCACCCCTCCACTTT.

The chain employs TRBV5-1 and TRBJ2-1; tentatively, D is TRBD2 (6 bases). CDR3 length: 14 amino acids. Per the germline V gene, CDR1 is SGHRS and CDR2 is YFSETQ. V was clipped by 4 bases and J by 8 bases, with 16 bases between them. CDR3 DNA sequence: TGCGCCAGCAGCCCTGAACTAGCAGTCTATGAGCAGTTCTTC. As protein: CASSPELAVYEQFF.

The chain employs TRBV28 and TRBJ1-6; TRBD1 matches at 8 bases. CDR1 is MDHEN and CDR2 is SYDVKM in the germline V gene. The CDR3 is made up of 15 amino acids. Trimming at V came to 5 bases and at J to 12 bases, leaving 12 bases not matched to a gene. The CDR3 protein is CASSRPQGAGEPLHF. CDR3 nucleotide sequence: TGTGCCAGCAGTAGGCCCCAGGGGGCTGGTGAACCCCTCCACTTT.

The V call is TRBV6-1, the J call TRBJ2-3; 9 nucleotides match TRBD2. This CDR3 is built from 15 residues. The trim removed 4 bases at V and 3 bases at J, leaving 5 bases unmatched. Germline V gene data show CDR1 as MNHNS and CDR2 as SASEGT. The CDR3 loop is CASSGGTSQTDTQYF. CDR3 nucleotides: TGTGCCAGCAGTGGGGGGACTAGCCAGACAGATACGCAGTATTTT.

Remarks on this clone: This same CDR3 is encoded by further DNA sequences in the sample. The CDR3: CASSLGPISGNTIYF. In DNA form, the CDR3 reads TGTGCCAGCAGCTTAGGACCGATATCTGGAAACACCATATATTTT. This chain links TRBV5-6 with TRBJ1-3; no clear D gene. Germline values: CDR1 SGHDT, CDR2 YYEEEE. The CDR3 runs 15 residues. V lost 2 bases and J lost 1, with 10 bases in between.

The J gene is TRBJ2-5, the V gene TRBV6-5, with 10 bases lining up with TRBD2. Trimming at V came to 5 bases and at J to 6 bases, leaving 3 bases not matched to a gene. This CDR3 spans 13 amino acids. The germline CDR1 and CDR2 sequences are MNHEY and SVGAGI. In DNA, the CDR3 is TGTGCCAGCAGTCTTACTAGCGGGAAGACCCAGTACTTC. Translating it yields CASSLTSGKTQYF.

The genes are TRBV28 and TRBJ1-5; 9 nucleotides agree with TRBD1. CDR3 length equals 15 residues. The germline V gene encodes CDR1 MDHEN and CDR2 SYDVKM. V lost 2 bases to trimming and J lost 6 bases; unmatched junction nucleotides: 5. CDR3 residues: CASSLRGQGTQPQHF. CDR3 coding DNA: TGTGCCAGCAGTTTACGGGGACAGGGTACTCAGCCCCAGCATTTT. The variable domain in full, with the rest retrieved from reference TRBV28 and TRBJ1-5, is DVKVTQSSRYLVKRTGEKVFLECVQDMDHENMFWYRQDPGLGLRLIYFSYDVKMKEKGDIPEGYSVSREKKERFSLILESASTNQTSMYLCASSLRGQGTQPQHFGDGTRLSIL.

In this sample, this clone turned up once. Different DNA sequences within this sample yield the same CDR3. The chain links TRBV18 to TRBJ2-7; D ambiguous. The V gene's germline CDR1 is KGHSH and CDR2 LQKENI. CDR3 length equals 13 residues. The V end was cut by 0 bases, the J end by 6 bases, with 9 bases between. The CDR3 sequence is CASSPPVGVEQYF. CDR3 DNA sequence: TGTGCCAGCTCACCACCAGTCGGAGTCGAGCAGTACTTC.